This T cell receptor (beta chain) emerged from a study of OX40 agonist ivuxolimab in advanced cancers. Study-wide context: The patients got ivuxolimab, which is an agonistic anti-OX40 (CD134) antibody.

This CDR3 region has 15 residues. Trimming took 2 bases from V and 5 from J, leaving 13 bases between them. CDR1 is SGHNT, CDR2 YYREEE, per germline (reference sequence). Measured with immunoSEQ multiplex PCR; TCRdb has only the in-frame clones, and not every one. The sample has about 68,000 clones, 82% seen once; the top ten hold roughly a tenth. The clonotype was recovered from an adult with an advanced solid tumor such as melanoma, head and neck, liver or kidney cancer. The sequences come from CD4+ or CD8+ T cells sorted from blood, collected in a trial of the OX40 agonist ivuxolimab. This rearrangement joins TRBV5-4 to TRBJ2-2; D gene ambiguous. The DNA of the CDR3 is TGTGCCAGCAGCTTAAAGAAGGCGGAAACCGGGGAGCTGTTTTTT. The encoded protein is CASSLKKAETGELFF.